This T cell receptor beta chain was found in a study of OX40 agonist ivuxolimab in advanced cancers. Across the whole study: Three patients, one with hepatocellular carcinoma and two with cutaneous melanoma, achieved partial responses. Whole-study results and caveats: More expanded clones were found, on average, in CD8+ than in CD4+ T cells. Some patients without response likewise showed low normalized clonal expansion.

Germline lookup yields CDR1 SNHLY and CDR2 FYNNEI. V gave up 4 bases and J gave up 0 bases, with 3 bases separating them. The CDR3 is 12 amino acids. Assay: immunoSEQ multiplex PCR; the TCRdb copy retains only in-frame clones and omits some. The sample has around 60,000 clones; around 83% are singletons. A word on this clone: Its target is unknown.

The receptor was isolated from an adult with an advanced solid tumor such as melanoma, head and neck, liver or kidney cancer. This sample comprised CD4+ or CD8+ T cells sorted from blood, obtained in a trial of the OX40 agonist ivuxolimab. This sequence joins TRBV2 and TRBJ1-1; D gene ambiguous. The CDR3 DNA is TGTGCCAGCAGTGTATTGAACACTGAAGCTTTCTTT. Encoded protein: CASSVLNTEAFF.